This TCR beta chain stems from a study of early T cells in non-severe SARS-CoV-2 infection. Per the germline V gene, CDR1 is LGHDT and CDR2 is YNNKEL (reference sequence). The CDR3 sequence is 14 residues long. Deletions cut 2 bases from V and 6 bases from J, with 11 bases between. Unique molecular identifier tags were affixed to discrete cDNA molecules. TCRdb analysed the 5' RACE reads with MiXCR anew, one entry per CDR3 protein. The profile shows over 80,000 distinct CDR3 sequences, 14% to 15% of them singletons. This clonotype originated in an adult who was a healthcare worker with PCR-confirmed SARS-CoV-2 infection or an uninfected control (not recorded which). The V gene is TRBV3-1, the J gene TRBJ2-1; possibly TRBD1 or TRBD2 for D (5 bases each). Sequences were obtained from whole blood. The CDR3 sequence is CASSQPGPINEQFF. Written as DNA, the CDR3 is TGTGCCAGCAGCCAACCGGGGCCGATCAATGAGCAGTTCTTC.